The 25 T cell receptor beta chains below come from one sample, sequenced in a study of blood T cells in healthy people across ages (dated by TCRdb to the mid-2010s). Library generation was performed with 5' RACE. Sequencer: Illumina HiSeq 2500. A second roughly 7 to 12 cycle PCR used a sample-barcoded 5' primer and a J-beta primer mix. Starting from the raw public reads, TCRdb applied fastp trimming at Q25, assembled clones with MiXCR and retained in-frame beta chains. For every CDR3 protein sequence, its rows merge into one entry that carries the most common genes and DNA. The sample table lists more than 800,000 distinct CDR3 sequences, under 30% of them with a count of one. Of the sample, roughly 17% falls within the top ten clones. Source material: blood. The receptors originated from a woman older than 75 in good health.

V and J are TRBV7-2 and TRBJ2-3; TRBD1 or TRBD2 may be the D gene (5 bases each). Per germline, CDR1 SGHTA and CDR2 FQGNSA. The CDR3 runs to 12 residues. V lost 5 bases to trimming and J lost 10 bases, with 13 bases between them. In DNA form, the CDR3 reads TGTGCCAGCAGCCCCCACGAGGGACCGCAGTATTTT. As protein: CASSPHEGPQYF.

This clonotype was observed a handful of times. The chain uses TRBV4-2 and TRBJ1-1; TRBD1 is a possible D gene (5 bases). With 1 base removed from V and 1 base from J, the gap between germline ends came to 7 bases. This CDR3 comprises 14 residues. Germline V gene lookup returns CDR1 LGHNA and CDR2 YNFKEQ. The CDR3 protein is CASSQADRNTEAFF. CDR3 DNA sequence: TGTGCCAGCAGCCAAGCCGACAGGAACACTGAAGCTTTCTTT.

This clonotype has at least ten counts. CDR3 residues: CASSLGSYQETQYF. For the CDR3, the DNA is TGTGCCAGCAGCCTTGGGTCCTACCAAGAGACCCAGTACTTC. V usage is TRBV7-2 and J usage is TRBJ2-5; D is uncertain. This CDR3 is 14 amino acids long. Germline V CDR1 and CDR2: SGHTA, FQGNSA. The V and J ends lost 5 bases and 0 bases respectively, with 10 bases between them.

This clonotype was counted many times. The chain recombines TRBV7-2 with TRBJ2-3; 7 positions match TRBD2. This CDR3 is built from 14 residues. Trimming at V came to 0 bases and at J to 4 bases, leaving 1 base not matched to a gene. Germline loops: CDR1 SGHTA, CDR2 FQGNSA. For the CDR3, the DNA is TGTGCCAGCAGCTTAGCCGGGGGGTCAGATACGCAGTATTTT. As protein: CASSLAGGSDTQYF.

About this clonotype itself: This may be a read error: a much more frequent sequence differs by one nucleotide. The rearrangement uses TRBV5-1 and TRBJ1-2, with 9 bases identical to TRBD1. Per germline, CDR1 SGHRS and CDR2 YFSETQ. The CDR3 has 15 amino acids. In DNA, the CDR3 is TGCGCCAGCAGCTGGGGACAGGGCGGGAACTATGGCCACACCTTC. Translated: CASSWGQGGNYGHTF.

The rearrangement links TRBV20-1 to TRBJ2-1; 10 nucleotides agree with TRBD1. Unmatched junction bases numbered 12, after V lost 6 bases and J lost 7 bases. Germline V gene lookup returns CDR1 DFQATT and CDR2 SNEGSKA (reference sequence). This CDR3 region has 15 residues. CDR3 DNA sequence: TGCAGTGCACCTCCGGGACAGGGGCTAGATAATGAGCAGTTCTTC. Translation: CSAPPGQGLDNEQFF.

The V gene is TRBV12-3 or TRBV12-4, the J gene TRBJ1-4; 10 bases agree with TRBD1. The CDR3 has 17 amino acids. The CDR3, as DNA: TGTGCTACTAAGCGGGACAGGGGCCGTGCAACTAATGAAAAACTGTTTTTT. Protein product: CATKRDRGRATNEKLFF.

The chain joins TRBV7-9 to TRBJ1-1; D possibly corresponds to TRBD1 (5 bases). The V end was cut by 5 bases, the J end by 5 bases, with 18 bases between. The CDR3 spans 15 residues. The germline gives CDR1 SEHNR, CDR2 FQNEAQ (reference sequence). DNA for the CDR3: TGTGCCAGCAGCCCGTCCAAAGGGGTGGTGACTGAAGCTTTCTTT. This sequence encodes CASSPSKGVVTEAFF.

On this clonotype: Sequence at one end of the junction differs from germline and may be a read error. V and J are TRBV7-2 and TRBJ1-4; D uncertain. The germline V gene has CDR1 SGHTA and CDR2 FQGNSA. The CDR3 consists of 17 residues. CDR3 DNA: TGTGCCAGCAGCTTTGAGGCGGCGGCGGCAACTAATGAAAAACGGTTTTTT. Translation: CASSFEAAAATNEKRFF.

Note on this clonotype: The junction does not match germline at one end; this may be a read error. The V gene is TRBV3-1, the J gene TRBJ1-5, with no clear D. The length of the CDR3 is 12 residues. Germline V gene data show CDR1 as LGHDT and CDR2 as YNNKEL (reference sequence). CDR3 nucleotide sequence: TGTACCAGCAGCCAAGGGTTTCAGCCCCAGCATTTT. Translated: CTSSQGFQPQHF.

The chain is built from TRBV20-1 and TRBJ2-1; D is possibly TRBD2 (5 bases). Trimming removed 3 bases from V and 2 bases from J, with 20 bases in between. This CDR3 spans 17 amino acids. The germline CDR1 and CDR2 sequences are DFQATT and SNEGSKA (reference sequence). DNA of the CDR3: TGCAGTGCTAGGGAGCGTCGAAGCGGAACTACCTACAATGAGCAGTTCTTC. It translates to CSARERRSGTTYNEQFF.

This clonotype was observed a handful of times. The chain combines TRBV6-5 with TRBJ2-6; the D is unclear. The length of the CDR3 is 18 residues. V was clipped by 2 bases and J by 0 bases, with 14 bases between them. The germline V gene has CDR1 MNHEY and CDR2 SVGAGI. The CDR3 reads CASSYTTSPSSGANVLTF. Written as DNA, the CDR3 is TGTGCCAGCAGTTACACCACTTCTCCCTCCTCTGGGGCCAACGTCCTGACTTTC.

The table lists this clonotype with a count of one. A much bigger clone sits one base away, suggesting this may be a read error. The gene calls are TRBV11-2 and TRBJ2-7; D possibly corresponds to TRBD2 (5 bases). The CDR3 is 16 amino acids. V was shortened by 4 bases and J by 2 bases, with 18 bases between the two germline ends. The V gene's germline CDR1 is SGHAT and CDR2 FQNNGV. DNA for the CDR3: TGTGCCAGCAGCTCAGATCATCTTGGAGCGGCCTACGAGCAGTACTTC. Protein: CASSSDHLGAAYEQYF. The full variable domain, rest sourced from reference TRBV11-2 and TRBJ2-7, is EAGVAQSPRYKIIEKRQSVAFWCNPISGHATLYWYQQILGQGPKLLIQFQNNGVVDDSQLPKDRFSAERLKGVDSTLKIQPAKLEDSAVYLCASSSDHLGAAYEQYFGPGTRLTVT.

This clonotype has at least ten counts. J is TRBJ2-1 and V is TRBV9, with TRBD2 matching 8 bases. This CDR3 is 15 amino acids long. The junction had 2 bases not matched to a gene; V was cut back by 1 base and J by 2 bases. Germline CDR1 is SGDLS and CDR2 is YYNGEE. CDR3: CASSVYGGAYNEQFF. CDR3 bases: TGTGCCAGCAGCGTATACGGGGGGGCCTACAATGAGCAGTTCTTC.

A word on this clonotype: A much larger clone is a single base away; this may be a read error. The V gene is TRBV12-3 or TRBV12-4, the J gene TRBJ2-5, with D possibly being TRBD2 (7 bases). The CDR3 spans 15 residues. Trimming took 6 bases from V and 11 from J, leaving 25 bases between them. For the CDR3, the DNA is TGTGCCAGCAGAGCAGTTGCGGGGGCGCGGGGTGAGCAGTACTTC. Translated, it gives CASRAVAGARGEQYF.

This clonotype occurred many times. The CDR3, as DNA: TGTGCCAGCAGCCCATTCCCCCCCGGGACAGGGTACGGGGGCAATGAGCAGTTCTTC. This encodes CASSPFPPGTGYGGNEQFF. This chain connects TRBV11-2 to TRBJ2-1; 9 nucleotides agree with TRBD1. Germline CDR1 reads SGHAT; CDR2 reads FQNNGV. Trimming took 5 bases from V and 6 from J; bases not matched to a gene: 20. The CDR3 consists of 19 residues.

In its sample, this clonotype was seen a few times. This chain joins TRBV7-9 and TRBJ2-1, with 7 bases fitting TRBD2. The last part of the DNA fits TRBJ2-7 better; the J call may be wrong. The CDR3 is made up of 13 amino acids. Looked up from germline, CDR1 is SEHNR and CDR2 is FQNEAQ (reference sequence). The CDR3 reads CASSLMGGNEQYF. In DNA form, the CDR3 reads TGTGCCAGCAGCTTAATGGGGGGGAATGAGCAGTACTTC.

There are a few counts of this clonotype. The CDR3 DNA follows: TGCGCCAGCAGCCAAGATCCCCAAGGTGGGGGGGCGAGGGAAAAACTGTTTTTT. Translating gives CASSQDPQGGGAREKLFF. The genes are TRBV4-3 and TRBJ1-4; tentative D call: TRBD1 (6 bases). CDR3 length equals 18 residues. V was pared by 0 bases and J by 8 bases, with 22 bases between. The germline CDR1 and CDR2 sequences are LGHNA and YSLEER.

This clonotype was found a few times. Since a much larger clone is just one base distant, this may be a read error. CDR3 sequence (DNA): TGTGCCAGCATGACCCAAAGCACAGATGCGCAGTATTTT. Its protein is CASMTQSTDAQYF. This rearrangement joins TRBV25-1 to TRBJ2-3; D unclear. The length of the CDR3 is 13 residues. Germline CDR1 reads MGHDK; CDR2 reads SYGVNS.

The sample holds many counts of this clonotype. The chain is built from TRBV7-6 and TRBJ2-3; 14 nucleotides line up with TRBD2. The CDR3 runs to 18 residues. Germline values: CDR1 SGHVS, CDR2 FNYEAQ. After removal of 5 bases from V and 0 bases from J, the junction contained 7 bases not matched to a gene. The CDR3 spells CASSPGTSGGASTDTQYF. The CDR3 region has the DNA TGTGCCAGCAGCCCGGGGACTAGCGGGGGAGCTAGCACAGATACGCAGTATTTT.

This chain joins TRBV4-3 and TRBJ1-6; D is unresolved. Per the germline V gene, CDR1 is LGHNA and CDR2 is YSLEER. V gave up 0 bases and J gave up 7 bases, with 10 bases separating them. This CDR3 contains 15 residues. CDR3 region: CASSQDPGGNSPLHF. CDR3 sequence (DNA): TGCGCCAGCAGCCAAGATCCCGGTGGGAATTCACCCCTCCACTTT.

V gene TRBV9 combines with J gene TRBJ2-6; 7 bases fit TRBD2. The CDR3 spans 16 residues. Germline V gene lookup returns CDR1 SGDLS and CDR2 YYNGEE. V trimming: 6 bases; J trimming: 2 bases; junction bases outside the gene matches: 8. CDR3 amino acids: CASTGGEGPGANVLTF. CDR3 nucleotides: TGTGCCAGCACCGGAGGGGAGGGCCCTGGGGCCAACGTCCTGACTTTC.

V gene TRBV10-3 combines with J gene TRBJ2-3, with 8 bases identical to TRBD2. Losses at the gene ends were 5 bases for V and 6 bases for J; bases not matched to a gene: 7. The CDR3 spans 14 residues. The germline V gene encodes CDR1 ENHRY and CDR2 SYGVKD. The CDR3 DNA reads TGTGCCATCAGTCCAGGACTAGCTGGGGATACGCAGTATTTT. Its translation is CAISPGLAGDTQYF.

This clonotype has at least ten counts. The CDR3 coding sequence is TGTGCCAGCAGTTGGGCGGGGGGACAAGAGACCCAGTACTTC. This codes for CASSWAGGQETQYF. This chain links TRBV6-6 with TRBJ2-5; TRBD2 agrees at 8 bases. This CDR3 is 14 amino acids long. J was trimmed by 2 bases and V by 4 bases; bases with no gene match: 3. The germline V gene has CDR1 MNHNY and CDR2 SVGAGI (reference sequence).

This clonotype was seen just once. This may come from a read error, since a much larger clone is one base off. This chain links TRBV20-1 with TRBJ2-4; the match to TRBD1 covers 7 bases. The germline CDR1 and CDR2 sequences are DFQATT and SNEGSKA (reference sequence). This CDR3 is 14 amino acids long. The V gene end was trimmed by 7 bases and the J gene end by 3 bases; junction bases not matched to a gene: 9. The CDR3 region is CSVTPGQLKNIQYF. The DNA of the CDR3 is TGCAGTGTCACACCGGGACAGCTCAAAAACATTCAGTACTTC.